Listed below are T cell receptor beta chains from one sample, sequenced in a study of sequential checkpoint blockade in melanoma. The repertoire was sequenced with immunoSEQ multiplex PCR; TCRdb's copy has only in-frame clones and lacks some. The data contain some 8,000 clones, 25% to 35% of them seen just once; the ten biggest clones take up roughly 5.7%. The input for sequencing was tumor tissue (inferred from file names), taken from a patient given nivolumab and ipilimumab in sequence. All receptors come from a human donor with melanoma. CDR3s include the opening cysteine and the closing phenylalanine or tryptophan. The D gene is left open where the match is weak. Clone size is given for some rows only: seen once, a few or many times, or a class if the clone is expanded.

clone_size	v_call	d_call	j_call	cdr3_aa
.	TRBV5-1	.	TRBJ2-1	CASSSGRSLPREQFF
.	TRBV18	.	TRBJ2-2	CASSSRGLDTGELFF
.	TRBV19	.	TRBJ2-5	CASSRYHGTETQYF
.	TRBV6-8	.	TRBJ2-1	CASSYSARRDEQFF
.	TRBV18	.	TRBJ2-7	CASSPPARSYEQYF
.	TRBV5-1	.	TRBJ1-1	CASSLDGGDTEAFF
many	TRBV6-8	.	TRBJ2-3	CASSYWALSTDTQYF
once	TRBV19	.	TRBJ2-1	CASNHGAGGNEQFF
.	TRBV19	TRBD1	TRBJ1-5	CASSDRGLIQPQHF
few	TRBV6-8	.	TRBJ1-1	CASRSEVFNTEAFF
medium-sized	TRBV9	.	TRBJ1-6	CASSDLLGVMNSPLHF
few	TRBV6-8	TRBD1	TRBJ1-5	CASSVDRGNQPQHF
few	TRBV11-3	.	TRBJ1-3	CASSPHSTSGNTIYF
.	TRBV6-8	.	TRBJ2-1	CASSLNGAIGNEQFF
many	TRBV11-3	TRBD1	TRBJ1-1	CASSQKTGGRTEAFF
.	TRBV11-3	.	TRBJ2-7	CASSRDKGSYEQYF
few	TRBV30	.	TRBJ1-4	CAWSVAKEKLFF
.	TRBV19	.	TRBJ1-2	CASSIANSPYGYTF
.	TRBV19	.	TRBJ2-1	CASSFDSSSYNEQFF
.	TRBV5-1	.	TRBJ1-1	CASSLYGKGTEAFF
few	TRBV6-8	.	TRBJ2-3	CASSYSTDSSTDTQYF
.	TRBV6-7	.	TRBJ1-1	CASLWGSEAFF
.	TRBV19	.	TRBJ1-1	CASSRDRITEAFF
few	TRBV11-3	TRBD2	TRBJ2-2	CASSLFAGGTGELFF
.	TRBV6-8	TRBD1	TRBJ2-3	CASSYAGRGPNSDTQYF
.	TRBV5-1	.	TRBJ1-2	CASSLDTGAYGYTF
few	TRBV6-8	.	TRBJ1-3	CASSSPPGRLNSGNTIYF
.	TRBV6-8	TRBD1	TRBJ1-2	CASRMDRGNYGYTF
few	TRBV6-8	TRBD1	TRBJ1-5	CASRTPGQKQHF
.	TRBV6-8	TRBD2	TRBJ2-5	CAISWEGETQYF
few	TRBV9	.	TRBJ1-2	CASSVDGQPRYGYTF
.	TRBV19	.	TRBJ2-3	CASSLTGTSTDTQYF
many	TRBV11-3	TRBD2	TRBJ2-1	CASSLPTSGTYNEQFF
many	TRBV11-3	.	TRBJ2-7	CASSLGWDSYEQYF
few	TRBV6-8	.	TRBJ2-7	CASSYPSATTYEQYF
.	TRBV6-8	.	TRBJ2-6	CASMGGSGANVLTF
few	TRBV6-8	TRBD2	TRBJ2-1	CASSFQRGGSYNEQFF
.	TRBV18	TRBD1	TRBJ2-7	CASSPGQSEQYF
.	TRBV18	TRBD1	TRBJ1-1	CASSLSDRGLAEAFF
many	TRBV11-3	.	TRBJ2-2	CASSLVQGTGELFF
once	TRBV25-1	TRBD2	TRBJ2-3	CASSDSRAGRADTQYF
once	TRBV19	.	TRBJ2-2	CASGSGIGTGELFF
.	TRBV6-8	.	TRBJ2-5	CASSTQDSRGETQYF
many	TRBV23-1	.	TRBJ1-2	CASSRTRGGNYGYTF
.	TRBV29-1	TRBD1	TRBJ2-3	CSVDIRTGGTDTQYF
.	TRBV30	TRBD1	TRBJ1-2	CAWRAISTGVPFYGYTF
few	TRBV30	.	TRBJ2-2	CAWSTGDFTGELFF
.	TRBV19	TRBD1	TRBJ2-1	CASSLKGQGVLRQFF
many	TRBV23-1	.	TRBJ2-5	CASSVGGVKETQYF
.	TRBV19	.	TRBJ1-4	CASSSGQRVEKLFF
.	TRBV9	TRBD2	TRBJ2-1	CASTQAGGPGYNEQFF
few	TRBV28	.	TRBJ2-7	CASSLSNPYEQYF